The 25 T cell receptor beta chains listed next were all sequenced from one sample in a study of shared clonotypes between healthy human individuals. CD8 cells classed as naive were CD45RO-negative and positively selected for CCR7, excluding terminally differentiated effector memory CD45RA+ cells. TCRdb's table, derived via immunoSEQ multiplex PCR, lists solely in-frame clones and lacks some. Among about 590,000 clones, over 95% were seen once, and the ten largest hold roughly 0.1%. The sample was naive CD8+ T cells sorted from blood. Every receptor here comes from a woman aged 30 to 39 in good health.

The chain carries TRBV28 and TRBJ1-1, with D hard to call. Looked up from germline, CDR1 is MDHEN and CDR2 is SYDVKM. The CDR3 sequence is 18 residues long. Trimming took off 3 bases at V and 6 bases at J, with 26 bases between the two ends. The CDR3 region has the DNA TGTGCCAGCAGTTTCCCGATCGGAATGGGTCTTTTTTCCGCTGAAGCTTTCTTT. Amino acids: CASSFPIGMGLFSAEAFF.

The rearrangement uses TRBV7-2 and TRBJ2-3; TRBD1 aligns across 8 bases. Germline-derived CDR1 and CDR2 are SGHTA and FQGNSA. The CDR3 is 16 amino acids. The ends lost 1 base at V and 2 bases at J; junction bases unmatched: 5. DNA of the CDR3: TGTGCCAGCAGCTTAGATGACAGGGGATACACAGATACGCAGTATTTT. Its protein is CASSLDDRGYTDTQYF.

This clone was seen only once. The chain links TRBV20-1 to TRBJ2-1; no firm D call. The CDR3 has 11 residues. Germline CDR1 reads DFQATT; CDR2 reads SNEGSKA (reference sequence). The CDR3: CTPPGVEEQFF. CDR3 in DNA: TGCACCCCCCCAGGAGTGGAAGAGCAGTTCTTC.

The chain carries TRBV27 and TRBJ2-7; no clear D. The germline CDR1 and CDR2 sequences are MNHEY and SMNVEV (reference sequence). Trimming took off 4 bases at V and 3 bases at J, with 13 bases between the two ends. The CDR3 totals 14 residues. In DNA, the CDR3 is TGTGCCAGCAGTTATTCGGGCTTCAGCTACGAGCAGTACTTC. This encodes CASSYSGFSYEQYF.

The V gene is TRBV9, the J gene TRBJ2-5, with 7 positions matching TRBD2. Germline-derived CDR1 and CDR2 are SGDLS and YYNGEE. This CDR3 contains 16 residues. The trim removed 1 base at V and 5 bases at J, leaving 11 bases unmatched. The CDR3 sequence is CASSVRGGRARETQYF. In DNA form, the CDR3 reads TGTGCCAGCAGCGTAAGGGGAGGGAGGGCCCGGGAGACCCAGTACTTC.

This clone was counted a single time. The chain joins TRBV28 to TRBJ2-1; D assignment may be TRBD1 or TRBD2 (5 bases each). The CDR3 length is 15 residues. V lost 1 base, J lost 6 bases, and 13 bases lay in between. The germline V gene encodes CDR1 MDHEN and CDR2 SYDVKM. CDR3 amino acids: CASSLSGARSNEQFF. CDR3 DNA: TGTGCCAGCAGTTTATCCGGGGCCCGGTCCAATGAGCAGTTCTTC.

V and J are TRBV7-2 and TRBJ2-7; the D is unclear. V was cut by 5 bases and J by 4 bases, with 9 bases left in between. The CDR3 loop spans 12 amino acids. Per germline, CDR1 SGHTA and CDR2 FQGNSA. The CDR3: CASSPLSYEQYF. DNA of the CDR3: TGTGCCAGCAGCCCCCTTTCGTACGAGCAGTACTTC.

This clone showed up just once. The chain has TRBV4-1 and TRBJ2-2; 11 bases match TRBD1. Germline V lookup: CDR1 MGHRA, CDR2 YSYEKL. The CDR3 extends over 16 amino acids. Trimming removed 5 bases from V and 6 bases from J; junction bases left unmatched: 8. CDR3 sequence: CASSSGQGAYSGELFF. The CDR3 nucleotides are TGCGCCAGCAGCTCAGGACAGGGGGCTTATTCCGGGGAGCTGTTTTTT.

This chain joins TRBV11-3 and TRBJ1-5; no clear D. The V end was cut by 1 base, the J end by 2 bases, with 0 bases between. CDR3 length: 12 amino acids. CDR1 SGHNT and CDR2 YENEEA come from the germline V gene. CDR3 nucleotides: TGTGCCAGCAGCTTAGGCAATCAGCCCCAGCATTTT. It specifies CASSLGNQPQHF.

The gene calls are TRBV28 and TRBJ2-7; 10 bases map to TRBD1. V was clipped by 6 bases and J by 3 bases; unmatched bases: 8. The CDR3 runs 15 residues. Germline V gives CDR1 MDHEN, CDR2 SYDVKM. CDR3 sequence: CASRTFGQGVYEQYF. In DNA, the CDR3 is TGTGCCAGCAGAACTTTCGGACAGGGGGTCTACGAGCAGTACTTC.

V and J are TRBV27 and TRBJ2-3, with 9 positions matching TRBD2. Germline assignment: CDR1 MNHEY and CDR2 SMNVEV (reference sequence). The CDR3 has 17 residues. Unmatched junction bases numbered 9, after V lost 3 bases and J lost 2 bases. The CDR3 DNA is TGTGCCAGCAGTTTCGGGGGCATAGCGGGAGTCACAGATACGCAGTATTTT. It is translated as CASSFGGIAGVTDTQYF.

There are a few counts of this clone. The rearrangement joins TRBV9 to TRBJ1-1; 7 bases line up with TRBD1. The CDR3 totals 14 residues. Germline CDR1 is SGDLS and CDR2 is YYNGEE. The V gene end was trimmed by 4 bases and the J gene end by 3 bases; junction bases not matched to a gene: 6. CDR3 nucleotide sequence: TGTGCCAGCAGCCGACAGGGAGGGCACACTGAAGCTTTCTTT. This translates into CASSRQGGHTEAFF.

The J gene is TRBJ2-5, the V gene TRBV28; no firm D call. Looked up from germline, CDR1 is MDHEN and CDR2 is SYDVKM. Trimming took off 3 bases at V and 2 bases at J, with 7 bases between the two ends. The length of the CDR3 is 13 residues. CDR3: CASSFWQQETQYF. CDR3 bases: TGTGCCAGCAGTTTTTGGCAGCAAGAGACCCAGTACTTC.

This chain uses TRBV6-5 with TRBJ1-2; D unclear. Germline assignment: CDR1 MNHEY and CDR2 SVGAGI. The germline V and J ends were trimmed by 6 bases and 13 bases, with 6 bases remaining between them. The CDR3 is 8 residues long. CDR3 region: CASSATTF. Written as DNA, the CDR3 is TGTGCCAGCAGCGCCACCACCTTC.

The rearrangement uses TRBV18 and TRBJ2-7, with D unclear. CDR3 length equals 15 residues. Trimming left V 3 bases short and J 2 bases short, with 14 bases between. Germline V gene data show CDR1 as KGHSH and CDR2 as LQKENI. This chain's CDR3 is CASSPVASETYEQYF. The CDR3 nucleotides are TGTGCCAGCTCACCCGTTGCGTCTGAGACCTACGAGCAGTACTTC.

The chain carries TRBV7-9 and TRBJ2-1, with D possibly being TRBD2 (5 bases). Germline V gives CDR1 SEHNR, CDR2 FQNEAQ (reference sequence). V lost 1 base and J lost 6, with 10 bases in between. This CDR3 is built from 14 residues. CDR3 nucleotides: TGTGCCAGCAGCTTAGGAGGGATCCTCAATGAGCAGTTCTTC. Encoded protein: CASSLGGILNEQFF.

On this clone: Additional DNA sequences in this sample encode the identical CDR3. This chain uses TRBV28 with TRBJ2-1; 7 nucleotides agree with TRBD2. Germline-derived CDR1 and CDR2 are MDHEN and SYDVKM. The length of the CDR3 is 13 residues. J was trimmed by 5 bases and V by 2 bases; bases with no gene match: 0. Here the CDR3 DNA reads TGTGCCAGCAGTTTAGCGGGAGACAATGAGCAGTTCTTC. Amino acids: CASSLAGDNEQFF.

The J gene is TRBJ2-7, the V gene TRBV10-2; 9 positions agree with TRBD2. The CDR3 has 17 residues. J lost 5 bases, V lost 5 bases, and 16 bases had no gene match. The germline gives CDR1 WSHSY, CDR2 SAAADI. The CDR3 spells CASSPVSLLAGVHEQYF. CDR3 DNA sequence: TGCGCCAGCAGTCCCGTTTCCCTGTTAGCGGGAGTCCACGAGCAGTACTTC.

The CDR3 coding sequence is TGTGCCAGCAGCTTATACCTTGCGGGAGGAGGCGAGCAGTACTTC. Translated, it gives CASSLYLAGGGEQYF. The gene calls are TRBV11-2 and TRBJ2-7; 8 bases align to TRBD2. V was pared by 2 bases and J by 6 bases, with 9 bases of the junction left unmatched. The CDR3 sequence is 15 residues long. From germline, CDR1 is SGHAT and CDR2 FQNNGV.

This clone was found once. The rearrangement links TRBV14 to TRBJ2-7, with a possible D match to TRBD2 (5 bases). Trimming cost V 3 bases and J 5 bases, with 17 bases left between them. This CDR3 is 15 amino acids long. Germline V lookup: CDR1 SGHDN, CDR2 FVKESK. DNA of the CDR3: TGTGCCAGCAGCCAGTCCCTGACTGGGAGCCACGAGCAGTACTTC. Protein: CASSQSLTGSHEQYF.

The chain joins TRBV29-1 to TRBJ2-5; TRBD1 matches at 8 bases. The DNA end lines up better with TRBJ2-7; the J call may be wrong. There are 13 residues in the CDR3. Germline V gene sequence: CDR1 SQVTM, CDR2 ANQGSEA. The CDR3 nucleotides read TGCAGCGTTGAGATACAGGGGGCCTACGAGCAGTACTTC. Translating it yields CSVEIQGAYEQYF.

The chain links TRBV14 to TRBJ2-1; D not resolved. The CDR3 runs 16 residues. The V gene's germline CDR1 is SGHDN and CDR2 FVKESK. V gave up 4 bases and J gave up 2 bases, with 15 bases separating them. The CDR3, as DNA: TGTGCCAGCAGCCCCTGGGCTGGCGGCACCTACAATGAGCAGTTCTTC. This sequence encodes CASSPWAGGTYNEQFF.

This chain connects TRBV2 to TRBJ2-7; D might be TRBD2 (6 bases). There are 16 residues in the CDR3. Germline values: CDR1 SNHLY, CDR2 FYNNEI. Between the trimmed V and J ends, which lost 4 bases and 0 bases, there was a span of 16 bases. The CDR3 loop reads CASSGSTLTSSYEQYF. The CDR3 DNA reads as TGTGCCAGCAGTGGGTCGACTCTGACTAGCTCCTACGAGCAGTACTTC.

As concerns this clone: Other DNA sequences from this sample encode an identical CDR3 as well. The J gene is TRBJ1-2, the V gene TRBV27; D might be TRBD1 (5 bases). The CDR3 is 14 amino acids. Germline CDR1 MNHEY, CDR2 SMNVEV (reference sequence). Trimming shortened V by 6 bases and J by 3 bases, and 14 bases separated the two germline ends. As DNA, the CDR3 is TGTGCCAGCAGCCCCGGAGGGGCCGACTATGGCTACACCTTC. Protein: CASSPGGADYGYTF.

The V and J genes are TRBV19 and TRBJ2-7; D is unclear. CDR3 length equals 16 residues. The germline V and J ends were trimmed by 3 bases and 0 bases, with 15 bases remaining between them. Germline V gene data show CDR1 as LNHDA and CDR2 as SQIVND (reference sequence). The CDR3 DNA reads TGTGCCAGTAGTATTCATCCAGGCTCCTTCTCCTACGAGCAGTACTTC. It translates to CASSIHPGSFSYEQYF.